This T cell receptor (beta chain) was captured by sequencing in a study of T cells in narcolepsy. Sequencing used immunoSEQ multiplex PCR; TCRdb keeps in-frame clones, though not all of them. The profile shows 30,000 to 40,000 clones, roughly 80% of them singletons. With 5 bases clipped from V and 6 bases from J, the junction kept 6 bases outside the gene matches. Germline CDR1 is LNHDA and CDR2 is SQIVND (reference sequence). This CDR3 has 14 residues. Material for sequencing was memory (CD45RA-) CD4+ T cells from blood. The source is a human donor in good health. The J gene is TRBJ2-2, the V gene TRBV19, with 7 bases fitting TRBD1. CDR3 loop: CASSAQTGSGELFF. Written as DNA, the CDR3 is TGTGCCAGTAGTGCCCAGACAGGGTCCGGGGAGCTGTTTTTT.